A selection of T cell receptor beta chains follows, all from one sample in a study of cytotoxic CD8 clonotypes in ibrutinib-treated CLL. Using immunoSEQ multiplex PCR, the repertoire was profiled, and TCRdb retains in-frame clones only, with some absent. The table includes 150,000 or so clones, roughly 86% detected once. The material sequenced was PBMCs, taken after 12 months of ibrutinib treatment. These receptors came from a human donor with chronic lymphocytic leukemia. Each CDR3 is given with its conserved first and last residue. The D gene is left open where the match is weak. The size field is filled for only some rows; it gives once, few, many or a size class.

>NA|NA|TRBJ2-3|TRBV10-3
TGTGCCATCATGCAGGGAGATAGGACAGATACGCAGTATTTT
CAIMQGDRTDTQYF
>NA|NA|TRBJ1-1|TRBV2
TGTGCCAGCACGCGAAACACTGAAGCTTTCTTT
CASTRNTEAFF
>NA|NA|TRBJ2-7|TRBV7-2
TGTGCCAGCAGCTTATACGCGACCTCCTACGAGCAGTACTTC
CASSLYATSYEQYF
>NA|TRBD2|TRBJ2-7|TRBV9
TGTGCCAGCAGCACGGGGGGAGATCACTACGAGCAGTACTTC
CASSTGGDHYEQYF
>NA|NA|TRBJ2-7|TRBV19
TGTGCCAGTAGTCACCGCCCAGGGTACATTATATACGAGCAGTACTTC
CASSHRPGYIIYEQYF
>NA|TRBD2|TRBJ2-7|TRBV27
TGTGCCAGCAGTCTAACGGGACTAGCCCCTTCCTACGAGCAGTACTTC
CASSLTGLAPSYEQYF
>NA|NA|TRBJ2-7|TRBV6-6
TGTGCCAGCAGTTTTACTGGCGAGCAGTACTTC
CASSFTGEQYF
>NA|TRBD1|TRBJ2-7|TRBV6-6
TGTGCCAGCAGTTACTCGACAGGGGGCTACGAGCAGTACTTC
CASSYSTGGYEQYF
>few|NA|TRBJ1-6|TRBV28
TGTGCCAGCAGTTTATCAGGGGTAAATAATTCACCCCTCCACTTT
CASSLSGVNNSPLHF
>NA|NA|TRBJ1-2|TRBV10-3
TGTGCCATCAGTGAGTCAGGTTTCGGCGGCAGGGGACCAATGCCTTATGGCTACACCTTC
CAISESGFGGRGPMPYGYTF
>NA|TRBD1|TRBJ2-7|TRBV4-3
TGCGCCAGCAGCCAAGATGGGACAGCCAAACAGTACTTC
CASSQDGTAKQYF
>few|TRBD1|TRBJ1-6|TRBV6-5
TGTGCCAGCAGTTACCAGGACAGGCCCCATAATTCACCCCTCCACTTT
CASSYQDRPHNSPLHF
>NA|TRBD2|TRBJ2-6|TRBV28
TGTGCCAGCAGTTTAGAAGCGGGAACCTCTGGGGCCAACGTCCTGACTTTC
CASSLEAGTSGANVLTF
>NA|NA|TRBJ2-2|TRBV27
TGTGCCAGCCAACCCGCCGGGACCCCCTCCGGGGAGCTGTTTTTT
CASQPAGTPSGELFF
>NA|TRBD1|TRBJ2-6|TRBV28
TGTGCCAGCAGTTTAAAGCAGGGGGCACGTGTTGGGGCCAACGTCCTGACTTTC
CASSLKQGARVGANVLTF
>once|NA|TRBJ2-7|TRBV6-1
TGTGCCAGCAGTGAAGGTACAGGGTTCTTCCGTTTCTTC
CASSEGTGFFRFF
>NA|NA|TRBJ1-5|TRBV27
TGTGCCAGCAGTTCTTGGGTAAATCAGCCCCAGCATTTT
CASSSWVNQPQHF
>NA|NA|TRBJ2-2|TRBV19
TGTGCCAGCAGCGTCGGCCACCAAATTACCGGGGAGCTGTTTTTT
CASSVGHQITGELFF
>NA|TRBD1|TRBJ1-5|TRBV7-8
TGTGCCAGCAGCTTCGGGACAGATAGCAATCAGCCCCAGCATTTT
CASSFGTDSNQPQHF
>NA|TRBD1|TRBJ1-1|TRBV28
TGTGCCAGCAGGTCAGCCGGGACAGCATTTGGGAACACTGAAGCTTTCTTT
CASRSAGTAFGNTEAFF
>NA|NA|TRBJ2-1|TRBV18
TGTGCCAGCTCACCCGAGGATCGGTGGTCGGTGGGACAATTCTGGGAGCAGTTCTTC
CASSPEDRWSVGQFWEQFF
>NA|TRBD1|TRBJ1-1|TRBV27
TGTGCCAGCAGTTTATCGTCTTCGGGACAGGGACGGAACACTGAAGCTTTCTTT
CASSLSSSGQGRNTEAFF
>NA|NA|TRBJ1-1|TRBV18
TGTGCCAGCTCACCTACCGGGACGACAGAAGCTTTCTTT
CASSPTGTTEAFF
>NA|TRBD1|TRBJ1-5|TRBV7-2
TGTGCCAGCAGCCGGCAGGGGGCGACTGGCTATAGCAATCAGCCCCAGCATTTT
CASSRQGATGYSNQPQHF
>NA|NA|TRBJ2-3|TRBV9
TGTGCCAGCAGCGTAGGCGCCCGTGGCGATACGCAGTATTTT
CASSVGARGDTQYF
>NA|NA|TRBJ2-6|TRBV5-6
TGTGCCAGCAGCTCAGGCCACGGGTACTCTGGGGCCAACGTCCTGACTTTC
CASSSGHGYSGANVLTF
>NA|NA|TRBJ1-5|TRBV29-1
TGCAGCGTTCCCAGCTCCGGGACAAGCGGGTTTAGGGGGCAGCCCCAGCATTTT
CSVPSSGTSGFRGQPQHF
>NA|NA|TRBJ1-1|TRBV7-2
TGTGCCAGCGGACGGGCGAACACTGAAGCTTTCTTT
CASGRANTEAFF
>NA|NA|TRBJ1-4|TRBV5-6
TGTGCCAGCAGCTTGGGGTCGGCAGGGCCTAATGAAAAACTGTTTTTT
CASSLGSAGPNEKLFF
>NA|NA|TRBJ2-5|TRBV29-1
TGCAGCGTTGTTTATCCGGCCCGGAATTCGGAGACCCAGTACTTC
CSVVYPARNSETQYF
>NA|TRBD1|TRBJ1-5|TRBV10-3
TGTGCCATCAGTCCCGAGACAGGGACAAATCAGCCCCAGCATTTT
CAISPETGTNQPQHF
>few|TRBD1|TRBJ1-1|TRBV2
TGTGCCAGCAGCGTGACAGGGGTTAAGACTGAAGCTTTCTTT
CASSVTGVKTEAFF
>NA|TRBD2|TRBJ2-5|TRBV7-2
TGTGCCAGCAGCTTCCTAGCGGGGCTTCAAGAGACCCAGTACTTC
CASSFLAGLQETQYF
>NA|NA|TRBJ1-6|TRBV18
TGTGCCAGCTCACCACCGGACAGCCTAAACGTCTCACCCCTCCACTTT
CASSPPDSLNVSPLHF
>NA|NA|TRBJ1-6|TRBV7-3
TGTGCCAGCAGCTTAATGGGCTCACCCCTCCACTTT
CASSLMGSPLHF
>few|TRBD2|TRBJ2-7|TRBV19
TGTGCCAGTAGAATGCGATTAGCGGGCGACGAGCAGTACTTC
CASRMRLAGDEQYF
>NA|NA|TRBJ2-1|TRBV28
TGTGCCAGCAGTCCAACCTACAATGAGCAGTTCTTC
CASSPTYNEQFF
>NA|NA|TRBJ2-2|TRBV27
TGTGCCAGCACCCCCGGGGGTCCCGGGGAGCTGTTTTTT
CASTPGGPGELFF
>NA|NA|TRBJ2-2|TRBV6-4
TGTGCCGGCCCCCGGGGCGGGGAGCTGTTTTTT
CAGPRGGELFF
>NA|TRBD2|TRBJ2-2|TRBV2
TGTGCCAGCAGTGAGGCCAGCGGGAGAGCGGCCGGGGAGCTGTTTTTT
CASSEASGRAAGELFF
>NA|NA|TRBJ1-6|TRBV7-3
TGTGCCAGCAGCCTCGGAGGACAACCTTCAGCTTCACCCCTCCACTTT
CASSLGGQPSASPLHF
>NA|NA|TRBJ2-2|TRBV7-8
TGTGCCAGCAGGAGGGGGACCGGCGACACCGGGGAGCTGTTTTTT
CASRRGTGDTGELFF